The 25 T cell receptor beta chains given below trace back to one sample, sequenced in a study of shared clonotypes between healthy human individuals. TCRdb's copy holds only in-frame clones and misses some; the assay was immunoSEQ multiplex PCR. The sample has millions of clones, about 92% seen once. The specimen was naive CD4+ T cells sorted from blood. Documented subset: CD45RA+ positively selected. These receptors all come from a man in his late teens or twenties in good health.

CDR3 amino acids: CASTGLRNGNEQFF. The CDR3 DNA follows: TGTGCCTCGACTGGGCTTAGGAACGGGAATGAGCAGTTCTTC. The chain combines TRBV2 with TRBJ2-1; D gene ambiguous. The V gene's germline CDR1 is SNHLY and CDR2 FYNNEI. V lost 11 bases and J 7 bases, leaving 21 bases between the germline ends. This CDR3 region has 14 residues. The full variable domain, its missing parts supplied by reference TRBV2 and TRBJ2-1, is EPEVTQTPSHQVTQMGQEVILRCVPISNHLYFYWYRQILGQKVEFLVSFYNNEISEKSEIFDDQFSVERPDGSNFTLKIRSTKLEDSAMYFCASTGLRNGNEQFFGPGTRLTVL.

Concerning this clone: The same CDR3 is also encoded by other DNA sequences in this sample. This chain joins TRBV11-2 and TRBJ2-2; maybe TRBD1 (5 bases). The CDR3 has 16 residues. Germline V gene sequence: CDR1 SGHAT, CDR2 FQNNGV. Deletions cut 1 base from V and 3 bases from J, with 12 bases between. The CDR3, as DNA: TGTGCCAGCAGCTTAGTTAGGGGTAGTTACACCGGGGAGCTGTTTTTT. It translates to CASSLVRGSYTGELFF.

As DNA, the CDR3 is TGTGCCTGGAGTTCTGGGGCCGGGGAGCTGTTTTTT. It specifies CAWSSGAGELFF. The V and J genes are TRBV30 and TRBJ2-2; D is unclear. CDR3 length: 12 amino acids. Germline CDR1 reads GTSNPN; CDR2 reads SVGIG (reference sequence). Trimming removed 2 bases from V and 6 bases from J, with 7 bases in between.

As concerns this clone: Lacking the conserved final phenylalanine or tryptophan, this CDR3 likely reflects a read error. The rearrangement uses TRBV7-2 and TRBJ1-2; 8 nucleotides align to TRBD1. V was pared by 3 bases and J by 4 bases, with 7 bases of the junction left unmatched. CDR3 length: 15 amino acids. Germline-derived CDR1 and CDR2 are SGHTA and FQGNSA. CDR3 loop: CASSFGQGKAYGYTL. The CDR3 nucleotides are TGTGCCAGCAGCTTCGGACAGGGAAAAGCCTATGGCTACACCCTC.

As to this clone: At the DNA level, this CDR3 is encoded by other sequences in the same sample as well. The chain couples TRBV5-1 to TRBJ2-2, with 7 bases matching TRBD1. V shed 4 bases, J shed 3 bases, and the junction held 3 bases outside the gene matches. This CDR3 is built from 14 residues. The germline V gene encodes CDR1 SGHRS and CDR2 YFSETQ. Here the CDR3 reads CASSPTGDTGELFF. The DNA of the CDR3 is TGCGCCAGCAGCCCAACAGGGGACACCGGGGAGCTGTTTTTT.

The rearrangement joins TRBV7-6 to TRBJ2-2; D tentatively fits TRBD1 or TRBD2 (6 bases each). The germline V gene encodes CDR1 SGHVS and CDR2 FNYEAQ. This CDR3 is built from 18 residues. V lost 0 bases to trimming and J lost 1 base, with 15 bases between them. The CDR3, as DNA: TGTGCCAGCAGCTTAGCGAGAGGGGGGCTAGTGAACACCGGGGAGCTGTTTTTT. Protein sequence: CASSLARGGLVNTGELFF.

The V gene is TRBV19, the J gene TRBJ1-1, with D hard to call. Deletions cut 5 bases from V and 4 bases from J, with 11 bases between. This CDR3 is 13 amino acids long. Germline loops: CDR1 LNHDA, CDR2 SQIVND (reference sequence). The CDR3 protein is CASSWGMGTEAFF. CDR3 nucleotide sequence: TGTGCCAGTAGTTGGGGTATGGGCACTGAAGCTTTCTTT.

The rearrangement uses TRBV7-2 and TRBJ1-5; D unresolved. V gave up 5 bases and J gave up 5 bases, with 16 bases separating them. Per germline, CDR1 SGHTA and CDR2 FQGNSA. This CDR3 spans 15 amino acids. This CDR3 reads CASSLKSQADQPQHF. CDR3 in DNA: TGTGCCAGCAGCCTTAAGAGTCAGGCGGATCAGCCCCAGCATTTT.

The CDR3 is CASSSLQGEQYF. For the CDR3, the DNA is TGTGCCAGCAGCTCACTTCAGGGCGAGCAGTACTTC. The chain employs TRBV11-2 and TRBJ2-7; the D gene is possibly TRBD1 (5 bases). Deletions cut 4 bases from V and 6 bases from J, with 10 bases between. CDR3 length equals 12 residues. Germline CDR1 SGHAT, CDR2 FQNNGV.

The CDR3 loop reads CASSSSIQETQYF. CDR3 nucleotide sequence: TGTGCCAGCAGCTCTTCGATCCAAGAGACCCAGTACTTC. The rearrangement links TRBV7-6 to TRBJ2-5; D unresolved. Trimming took 4 bases from V and 1 from J, leaving 7 bases between them. From germline, CDR1 is SGHVS and CDR2 FNYEAQ. The CDR3 spans 13 residues.

J is TRBJ1-1 and V is TRBV4-2; D is unclear. Trimming took off 5 bases at V and 5 bases at J, with 15 bases between the two ends. CDR3 length: 14 amino acids. The germline V gene has CDR1 LGHNA and CDR2 YNFKEQ. The CDR3 protein is CASSYLGGRTEAFF. CDR3 bases: TGTGCCAGCAGCTACCTGGGAGGGCGGACTGAAGCTTTCTTT.

This chain uses TRBV7-9 with TRBJ1-4, with D perhaps matching TRBD1 (6 bases). Germline V gives CDR1 SEHNR, CDR2 FQNEAQ (reference sequence). The CDR3 extends over 15 amino acids. V dropped 1 base and J dropped 8 bases, with 14 bases sitting between them. The CDR3 region is CASSLVETGREKLFF. CDR3 nucleotides: TGTGCCAGCAGCTTAGTGGAGACAGGCCGCGAAAAACTGTTTTTT.

This sequence joins TRBV6-1 and TRBJ2-7; 11 nucleotides agree with TRBD1. The CDR3 totals 15 residues. Per germline, CDR1 MNHNS and CDR2 SASEGT. V shed 5 bases, J shed 0 bases, and the junction held 3 bases outside the gene matches. CDR3: CASSRDRGDSYEQYF. The CDR3 DNA sequence: TGTGCCAGCAGTAGGGACAGGGGGGACTCCTACGAGCAGTACTTC.

The V and J genes are TRBV30 and TRBJ2-3; D ambiguous. With 0 bases removed from V and 5 bases from J, the gap between germline ends came to 9 bases. The CDR3 length is 13 residues. Looked up from germline, CDR1 is GTSNPN and CDR2 is SVGIG (reference sequence). The CDR3 is CAWSVPILDTQYF. The CDR3 DNA follows: TGTGCCTGGAGTGTACCTATCCTAGATACGCAGTATTTT.

The V and J genes are TRBV7-8 and TRBJ2-1; 12 bases agree with TRBD2. J gave up 4 bases and V 0 bases, and 4 bases lay outside the gene matches. Per germline, CDR1 SGHVS and CDR2 FQNEAQ. This CDR3 spans 17 amino acids. The CDR3 DNA sequence: TGTGCCAGCAGCTTAGCCAGGACTAGCGGGATGTACAATGAGCAGTTCTTC. Translated, it gives CASSLARTSGMYNEQFF.

As for this clone: The sample contains more than one DNA sequence encoding this CDR3. V is TRBV18 and J is TRBJ2-3; D uncertain. Germline V gene lookup returns CDR1 KGHSH and CDR2 LQKENI. The V end lost 3 bases, the J end lost 6 bases, and 7 bases lay between the germline ends. The CDR3 totals 12 residues. The CDR3 DNA follows: TGTGCCAGCTCACCCCTCTCCGATACGCAGTATTTT. Protein: CASSPLSDTQYF.

This chain connects TRBV9 to TRBJ1-4; TRBD1 aligns across 7 bases. The CDR3 sequence is 15 residues long. V was clipped by 4 bases and J by 5 bases; unmatched bases: 8. CDR1 and CDR2 from the germline V gene are SGDLS and YYNGEE. The CDR3 bases are TGTGCCAGCAGCACCGGGGACAGACAAAATGAAAAACTGTTTTTT. This gives the protein CASSTGDRQNEKLFF.

The chain joins TRBV10-2 to TRBJ1-2, with 8 bases fitting TRBD1. This CDR3 has 14 amino acids. CDR1 and CDR2 from the germline V gene are WSHSY and SAAADI. V was pared by 5 bases and J by 4 bases, with 6 bases of the junction left unmatched. The CDR3 sequence: CASSPTGEFYGYTF. The CDR3, as DNA: TGCGCCAGCAGTCCGACAGGGGAGTTCTATGGCTACACCTTC.

The rearrangement links TRBV7-2 to TRBJ2-7, with D possibly TRBD2 on 5 matching bases. Trimming stripped 5 bases from V and 0 bases from J, with 8 bases between. The CDR3 runs 13 residues. Germline V CDR1 and CDR2: SGHTA, FQGNSA. DNA of the CDR3: TGTGCCAGCAGCACCCGGGACTCCTACGAGCAGTACTTC. It translates to CASSTRDSYEQYF. Full variable domain (rest looked up from reference TRBV7-2 and TRBJ2-7): GAGVSQSPSNKVTEKGKDVELRCDPISGHTALYWYRQSLGQGLEFLIYFQGNSAPDKSGLPSDRFSAERTGGSVSTLTIQRTQQEDSAVYLCASSTRDSYEQYFGPGTRLTVT.

J is TRBJ2-7 and V is TRBV6-1; D may be TRBD1 (6 bases). Trimming shortened V by 4 bases and J by 0 bases, and 13 bases separated the two germline ends. CDR1 and CDR2 (germline): MNHNS, SASEGT. CDR3 length equals 15 residues. CDR3: CASSVGTLGSYEQYF. The DNA of the CDR3 is TGTGCCAGCAGTGTAGGGACACTGGGCTCCTACGAGCAGTACTTC.

The chain carries TRBV6-6 and TRBJ2-1, with 9 bases aligning to TRBD2. CDR1 and CDR2 from the germline V gene are MNHNY and SVGAGI (reference sequence). The CDR3 sequence is 16 residues long. Losses at the gene ends were 8 bases for V and 0 bases for J; bases not matched to a gene: 8. CDR3 protein: CASGGSGSGSYNEQFF. CDR3 nucleotides: TGTGCCAGCGGGGGTAGCGGGAGTGGCTCCTACAATGAGCAGTTCTTC.

The chain employs TRBV27 and TRBJ2-3; D gene ambiguous. CDR3 length equals 16 residues. Germline V gene sequence: CDR1 MNHEY, CDR2 SMNVEV (reference sequence). V dropped 6 bases and J dropped 0 bases, with 16 bases sitting between them. DNA of the CDR3: TGTGCCAGCAGCCCCCGGTTCAGCAGTAGCACAGATACGCAGTATTTT. It codes for CASSPRFSSSTDTQYF.

The rearrangement uses TRBV5-6 and TRBJ1-1, with no clear D. Germline V gives CDR1 SGHDT, CDR2 YYEEEE. The CDR3 sequence is 12 residues long. The V and J ends lost 4 bases and 5 bases respectively, with 9 bases between them. In nucleotides, the CDR3 is TGTGCCAGCAGCCCAGATAGGACTGAAGCTTTCTTT. Translated: CASSPDRTEAFF.

In its sample, this clone was seen once. The J gene is TRBJ2-4, the V gene TRBV10-3, with 15 bases matching TRBD2. Germline trimming cut 5 bases from V and 0 bases from J; bases unmatched to any gene: 2. The CDR3 covers 17 residues. The V gene's germline CDR1 is ENHRY and CDR2 SYGVKD. CDR3 nucleotides: TGTGCCATCAGTCCGGGACTAGCGGGAGGAGCCAAAAACATTCAGTACTTC. This sequence encodes CAISPGLAGGAKNIQYF.

The sample holds a few counts of this clone. This chain links TRBV10-3 with TRBJ1-1; tentative D call: TRBD1 (5 bases). Germline-derived CDR1 and CDR2 are ENHRY and SYGVKD. The V end was cut by 5 bases, the J end by 5 bases, with 12 bases between. The CDR3 length is 13 residues. CDR3 DNA sequence: TGTGCCATCAGTTGGGACGGTCGTACTGAAGCTTTCTTT. It specifies CAISWDGRTEAFF.